This T cell receptor (beta chain) was sequenced in a study of CD8+ T cells in alopecia areata. About the research overall: Oral tofacitinib, 5 to 10 mg twice daily, was given in an open-label trial.

It was cDNA, reverse transcribed from extracted RNA, that served as the sequencing template. Data came from immunoSEQ multiplex PCR; TCRdb stores just in-frame clones and leaves some out. The sample contains 93,000 or so clones, approximately 84% of which appear only once. In the case of this clone: Its antigen remains unknown.

The CDR3 length is 13 residues. The germline V and J ends were trimmed by 7 bases and 2 bases, with 12 bases remaining between them. The germline gives CDR1 SNHLY, CDR2 FYNNEI. Treatment in this sample: oral pan-JAK inhibitor, 5-10 mg twice daily. Findings and caveats of the study: Between patients, shared TCR sequences were less clear than in mice. This was possibly due in part to HLA diversity in the patient population. There were many expanded lesional clones persisting in scalp and blood during tofacitinib.

This material consisted of CD8+ T cells sorted from blood, taken around week 34, from a patient treated with tofacitinib. The sequence came from a human donor with alopecia areata. The chain uses TRBV2 and TRBJ2-7; tentatively, D is TRBD2 (6 bases). CDR3 sequence (DNA): TGTGCCAGCATCCCTAGCGACACCTACGAGCAGTACTTC. Its protein product is CASIPSDTYEQYF.